Described below is a single T cell receptor beta chain sequence and its context. The target of this receptor is not known. No clone much larger than this one lies a single base away; base qualities are absent. V and J are trimmed by 3 bases and 3 bases, and the gene matches miss 2 bases of the junction. From the germline V gene, CDR1 is KGHSH and CDR2 is LQKENI. The CDR3 has 15 amino acids, counting the end cysteine and phenylalanine. This entry keeps only the CDR3 DNA: 45 bases, framed from base 1. The data were obtained in a study of cytotoxic CD8 clonotypes in ibrutinib-treated CLL (dated by TCRdb to about 2021). As for the study more broadly: The cohort had around twelve relapsed/refractory and 15 treatment-naive patients; 17 were IGHV unmutated. Partial responses were observed in about 25 patients and complete responses in 2; after a median follow-up of around 68 months, remission was maintained in 14 patients and progression was observed in approximately 12. Response samples were obtained after a median of 12 months of treatment, with a range of about 6 to 36 months. Samples averaged approximately 260,000 productive templates and 90,000 to 100,000 productive rearrangements. Longitudinal samples were obtainable from about 30% of the roughly 90 participants in the trial. Cryopreserved peripheral blood mononuclear cells were obtained before treatment, at response, and at either sustained remission or disease progression. Summary of the overall study and its limitations: Public clonotypes were rare and either contracted or stayed stable during treatment, and the rise in clonality at ibrutinib response reflected the expansion of private clonotypes. Baseline clonality was found to be higher than that of age-matched healthy donors and was strongly correlated with circulating CD8+ T-cell counts. Sustained-remission and progressing patients did not have matched sampling times, and lymph node repertoires were not examined. At ibrutinib response clonality went up, during sustained remission it held steady, and at progression it dropped back toward baseline.

On a MiSeq, deep resolution sequencing aimed for a depth between 1 in 1 million and 1 in 200,000 T cells, with each clonotype covered 10x on average. TCR beta libraries were generated with the immunoSEQ hsTCRB Kit. As for the original processing: The data were analyzed with ImmunoSEQ Analyzer and ImmunoSEQ Data Assistant, and V, D and J gene assignments followed IMGT definitions. Clonality, which ranges from 0 to 1, was calculated as one minus the normalized Shannon entropy of productive rearrangement frequencies. Only overrepresented clonotypes making up at least 0.05% of each patient's repertoire were included in the public clonotype analysis. Fewer than 15 repertoires from age-matched healthy donors, obtained from immuneACCESS, served as clonality controls. This is the immuneACCESS table as TCRdb keeps it, with only in-frame sequences that have V and J called. A part of the clones is gone; compared with another copy, unresolved V genes explain less than half, and the rest is unexplained. That table gives V, J and clone size, and the DNA gave D and trimming. Across this sample there are some 10,000 clones, with around 60% seen only once. Around a sixth of the sample goes to the ten largest clones.

For TCR beta library preparation, roughly 2 micrograms of genomic DNA were isolated from cryopreserved PBMCs. Longitudinal blood samples from CLL patients on ibrutinib monotherapy were analyzed using high-throughput TCR beta sequencing. Patients were enrolled in a phase 2 open-label single-center ibrutinib monotherapy trial. Material: PBMCs, obtained before ibrutinib treatment. The clonotype was recovered from a human donor with chronic lymphocytic leukemia. In this chain, TRBV18 is recombined with TRBJ1-4; TRBD1 matches 9 bases in the middle. CDR3 protein: CASSPGTGPNEKLFF. The nucleotides are TGTGCCAGCTCACCGGGGACAGGGCCTAATGAAAAACTGTTTTTT.